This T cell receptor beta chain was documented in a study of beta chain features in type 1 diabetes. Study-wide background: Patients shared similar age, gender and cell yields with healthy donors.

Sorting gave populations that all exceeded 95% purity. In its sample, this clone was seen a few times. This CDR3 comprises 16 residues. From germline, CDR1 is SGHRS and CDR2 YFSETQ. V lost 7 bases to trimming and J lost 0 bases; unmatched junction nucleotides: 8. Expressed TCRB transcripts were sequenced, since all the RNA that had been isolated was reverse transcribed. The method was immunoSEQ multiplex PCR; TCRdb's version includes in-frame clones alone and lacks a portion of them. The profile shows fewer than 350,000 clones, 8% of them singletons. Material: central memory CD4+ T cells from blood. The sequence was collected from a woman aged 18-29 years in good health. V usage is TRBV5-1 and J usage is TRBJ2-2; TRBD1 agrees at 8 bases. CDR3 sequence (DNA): TGCGCCAGCCGACCGAGACAGGGGTCGAACACCGGGGAGCTGTTTTTT. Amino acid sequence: CASRPRQGSNTGELFF.